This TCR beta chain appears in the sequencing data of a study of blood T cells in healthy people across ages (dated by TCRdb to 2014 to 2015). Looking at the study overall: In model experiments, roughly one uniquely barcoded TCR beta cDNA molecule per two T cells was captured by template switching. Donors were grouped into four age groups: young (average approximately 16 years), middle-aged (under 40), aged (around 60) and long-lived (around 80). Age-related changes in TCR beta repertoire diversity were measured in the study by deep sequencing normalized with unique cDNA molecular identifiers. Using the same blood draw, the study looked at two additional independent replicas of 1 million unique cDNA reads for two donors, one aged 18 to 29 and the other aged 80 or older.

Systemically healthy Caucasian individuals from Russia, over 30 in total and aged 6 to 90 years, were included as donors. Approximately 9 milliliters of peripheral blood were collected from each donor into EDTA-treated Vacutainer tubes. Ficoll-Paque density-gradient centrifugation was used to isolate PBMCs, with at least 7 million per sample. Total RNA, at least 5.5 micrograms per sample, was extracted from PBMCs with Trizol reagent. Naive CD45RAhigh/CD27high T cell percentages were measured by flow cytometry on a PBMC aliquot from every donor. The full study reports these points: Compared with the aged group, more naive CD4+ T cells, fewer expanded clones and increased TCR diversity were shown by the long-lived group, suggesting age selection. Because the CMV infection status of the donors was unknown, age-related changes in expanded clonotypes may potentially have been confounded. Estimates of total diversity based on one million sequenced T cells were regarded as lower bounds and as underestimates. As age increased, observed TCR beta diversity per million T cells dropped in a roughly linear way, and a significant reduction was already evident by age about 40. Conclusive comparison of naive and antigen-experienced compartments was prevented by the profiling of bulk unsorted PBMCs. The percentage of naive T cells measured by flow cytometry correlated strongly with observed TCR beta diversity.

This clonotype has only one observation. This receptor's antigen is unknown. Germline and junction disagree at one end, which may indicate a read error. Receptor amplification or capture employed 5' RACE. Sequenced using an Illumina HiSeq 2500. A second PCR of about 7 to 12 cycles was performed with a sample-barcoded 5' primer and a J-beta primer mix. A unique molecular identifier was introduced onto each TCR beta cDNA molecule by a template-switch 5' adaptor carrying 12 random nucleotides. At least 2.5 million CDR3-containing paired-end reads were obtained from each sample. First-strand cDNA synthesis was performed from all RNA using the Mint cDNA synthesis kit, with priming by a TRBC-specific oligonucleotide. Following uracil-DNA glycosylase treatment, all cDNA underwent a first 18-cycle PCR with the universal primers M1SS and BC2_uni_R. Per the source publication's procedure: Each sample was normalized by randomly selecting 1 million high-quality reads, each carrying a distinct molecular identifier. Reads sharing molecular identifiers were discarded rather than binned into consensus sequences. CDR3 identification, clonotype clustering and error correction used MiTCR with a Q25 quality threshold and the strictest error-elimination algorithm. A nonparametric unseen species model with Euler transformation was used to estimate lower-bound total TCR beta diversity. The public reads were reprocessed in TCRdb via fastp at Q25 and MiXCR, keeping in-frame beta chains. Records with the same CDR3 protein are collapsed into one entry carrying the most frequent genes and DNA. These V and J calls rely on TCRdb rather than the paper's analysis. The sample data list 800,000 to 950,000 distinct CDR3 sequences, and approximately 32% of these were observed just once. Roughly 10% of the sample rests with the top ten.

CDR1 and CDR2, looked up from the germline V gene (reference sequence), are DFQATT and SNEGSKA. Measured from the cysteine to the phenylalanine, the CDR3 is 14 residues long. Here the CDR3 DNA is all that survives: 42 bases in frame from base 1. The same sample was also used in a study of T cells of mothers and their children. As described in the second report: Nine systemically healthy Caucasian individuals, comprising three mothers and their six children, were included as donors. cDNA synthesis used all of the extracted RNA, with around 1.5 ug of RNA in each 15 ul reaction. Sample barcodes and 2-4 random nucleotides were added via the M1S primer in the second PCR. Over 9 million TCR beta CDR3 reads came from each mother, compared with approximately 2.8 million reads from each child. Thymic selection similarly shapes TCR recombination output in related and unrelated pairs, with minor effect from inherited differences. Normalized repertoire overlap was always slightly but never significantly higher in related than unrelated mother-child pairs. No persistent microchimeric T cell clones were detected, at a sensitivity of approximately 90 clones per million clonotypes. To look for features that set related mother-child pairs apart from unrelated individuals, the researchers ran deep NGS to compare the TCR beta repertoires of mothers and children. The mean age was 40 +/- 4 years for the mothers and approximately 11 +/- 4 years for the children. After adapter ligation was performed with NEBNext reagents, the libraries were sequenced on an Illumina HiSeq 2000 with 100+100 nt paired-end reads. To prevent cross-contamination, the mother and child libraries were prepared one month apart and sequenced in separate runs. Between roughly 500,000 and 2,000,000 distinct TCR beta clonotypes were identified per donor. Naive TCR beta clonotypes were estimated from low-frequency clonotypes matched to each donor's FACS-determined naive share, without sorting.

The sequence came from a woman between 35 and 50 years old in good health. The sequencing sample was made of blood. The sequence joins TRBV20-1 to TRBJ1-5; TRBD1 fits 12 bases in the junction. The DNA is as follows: TGCAGTGCAGGGGACAGGGGGCGGTATCAACCCCAGCATTTT. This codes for CSAGDRGRYQPQHF.